The source of this T cell receptor (beta chain) is a study of blood T cell repertoires in COVID-19. With V trimmed by 3 bases and J by 6 bases, 2 bases remained unmatched. CDR1 MNHEY and CDR2 SMNVEV come from the germline V gene (reference sequence). This CDR3 region has 13 residues. How the authors handled the data: Estimation of nucleated cell counts was performed using reference gene primer amplification. Profiling relied on immunoSEQ multiplex PCR, and the TCRdb table lists in-frame clones only, not all of them. The V and J calls and clone size come from that table; D and trimming were worked out from the DNA. The table shows about 170,000 clones, with about 90% occurring only once.

Sequenced material: peripheral blood. This TCR came from a woman aged 60-70 years with COVID-19, enrolled during active disease. The chain joins TRBV27 to TRBJ1-2, with 9 bases fitting TRBD1. DNA for the CDR3: TGTGCCAGCAGTTTTCGGACAGGGGATGGCTACACCTTC. Its translation: CASSFRTGDGYTF.